One sample yielded the 18 T cell receptor beta chains listed below, sequenced in a study of cytomegalovirus exposure and HLA in healthy donors. PCR employed 60 Vbeta and 13 Jbeta primers. Sequencing used immunoSEQ multiplex PCR; TCRdb keeps in-frame clones, though not all of them. The table shows over 150,000 clones, with roughly 74% occurring only once. The sequencing sample was made of PBMCs. Source of these receptors: a male donor in good health and CMV-seronegative.

This clone was picked up a small number of times. This sequence joins TRBV7-2 and TRBJ1-2, with D perhaps TRBD1 (6 bases). Germline loops: CDR1 SGHTA, CDR2 FQGNSA. This CDR3 has 13 amino acids. V lost 5 bases and J 8 bases, leaving 15 bases between the germline ends. In nucleotides, the CDR3 is TGTGCCAGCAGCCCCTCAGGGGCTCAAGGCTACACCTTC. Translated: CASSPSGAQGYTF.

The genes are TRBV7-3 and TRBJ2-1; 8 nucleotides match TRBD2. Looked up from germline, CDR1 is SGHTA and CDR2 is FQGTGA. J lost 2 bases, V lost 3 bases, and 3 bases had no gene match. The CDR3 consists of 15 residues. As DNA, the CDR3 is TGTGCCAGCAGCTTCGGCGGGGGGCCCTACAATGAGCAGTTCTTC. Its translation is CASSFGGGPYNEQFF.

The J gene is TRBJ2-4, the V gene TRBV5-7; 8 bases match TRBD1. TRBV5-7 belongs to the ORF category, with a function that is uncertain. This CDR3 comprises 16 residues. V shed 4 bases, J shed 1 base, and the junction held 7 bases outside the gene matches. In nucleotides, the CDR3 is TGTGCCAGCAGCACCCGGACAGGGCGGGCCAAAAACATTCAGTACTTC. It translates to CASSTRTGRAKNIQYF.

Concerning this clone: Germline and junction disagree at one end, which may indicate a read error. The V gene is TRBV28, the J gene TRBJ2-7; maybe TRBD1 (5 bases). The CDR3 consists of 13 residues. Germline CDR1 MDHEN, CDR2 SYDVKM. CDR3 loop: CASTLGQLYGQYF. CDR3 bases: TGTGCCAGCACCTTAGGACAACTATACGGGCAGTACTTC.

This clone was seen once. This sequence joins TRBV11-2 and TRBJ1-6; no definite D call. Per germline, CDR1 SGHAT and CDR2 FQNNGV. V dropped 4 bases and J dropped 0 bases, with 13 bases sitting between them. The CDR3 has 17 residues. Here the CDR3 reads CASSSRTFTSYNSPLHF. DNA of the CDR3: TGTGCCAGCAGCTCTAGGACTTTTACCTCCTATAATTCACCCCTCCACTTT.

The V and J genes are TRBV15 and TRBJ1-5; D unresolved. The CDR3 extends over 15 amino acids. Germline V gives CDR1 LNHNV, CDR2 YYDKDF (reference sequence). The V gene lost 3 bases and the J gene lost 3 bases, with 12 bases spanning the gap. The CDR3: CATSRTALNNQPQHF. Here the CDR3 DNA reads TGTGCCACCAGCAGGACTGCCCTCAACAATCAGCCCCAGCATTTT.

The chain is built from TRBV7-2 and TRBJ2-7; D unresolved. This CDR3 has 13 residues. Trimming removed 1 base at V and 6 bases at J, with 10 bases between. Germline CDR1 SGHTA, CDR2 FQGNSA. CDR3 sequence: CASSLGPSVEQYF. DNA for the CDR3: TGTGCCAGCAGCTTAGGCCCCTCAGTCGAGCAGTACTTC.

In regard to this clone: A read error is likely, as this CDR3 ends without the conserved phenylalanine or tryptophan. The chain links TRBV6-5 to TRBJ2-7; possibly TRBD1 for D (6 bases). This CDR3 comprises 13 residues. The germline V gene has CDR1 MNHEY and CDR2 SVGAGI. Trimming shortened V by 5 bases and J by 2 bases, and 10 bases separated the two germline ends. The CDR3 region has the DNA TGTGCCAGCAGTCCGGACAGAGCCTACGAGCAGTACCTC. Translation: CASSPDRAYEQYL.

The chain couples TRBV19 to TRBJ2-3, with a tentative D call TRBD2 (7 bases). Trimming stripped 6 bases from V and 3 bases from J, with 19 bases between. CDR3 length equals 16 residues. Germline V CDR1 and CDR2: LNHDA, SQIVND (reference sequence). CDR3 loop: CASSRILGGGTDTQYF. The DNA of the CDR3 is TGTGCCAGTAGCAGGATACTAGGGGGGGGGACAGATACGCAGTATTTT.

The chain links TRBV7-8 to TRBJ2-2, with 14 bases fitting TRBD2. The CDR3 is made up of 17 amino acids. Germline CDR1 reads SGHVS; CDR2 reads FQNEAQ. V dropped 2 bases and J dropped 5; count of bases not matched to a gene: 4. The CDR3 region is CASSLSGTSGRTGELFF. The CDR3 region has the DNA TGTGCCAGCAGCTTATCCGGGACTAGCGGGAGAACCGGGGAGCTGTTTTTT.

The V and J genes are TRBV10-3 and TRBJ1-6; possible D gene TRBD1, 5 bases. This CDR3 has 13 amino acids. Trimming cost V 7 bases and J 7 bases, with 11 bases left between them. The germline gives CDR1 ENHRY, CDR2 SYGVKD. DNA for the CDR3: TGTGCCATCAAGGGGCAGGAGAATTCACCCCTCCACTTT. Its protein is CAIKGQENSPLHF.

In this sample, this clone turned up many times. The chain is built from TRBV6-1 and TRBJ1-1; D uncertain. The V and J ends lost 1 base and 1 base respectively, with 7 bases between them. CDR1 MNHNS and CDR2 SASEGT come from the germline V gene. This CDR3 has 14 residues. The CDR3 loop is CASSEVAENTEAFF. CDR3 DNA: TGTGCCAGCAGTGAAGTAGCAGAGAACACTGAAGCTTTCTTT.

J is TRBJ2-1 and V is TRBV6-5, with a possible D match to TRBD1 (6 bases). With 5 bases removed from V and 7 bases from J, the gap between germline ends came to 18 bases. CDR1 and CDR2 (germline): MNHEY, SVGAGI. The CDR3 totals 15 residues. The CDR3, as DNA: TGTGCCAGCAGTGCTGGGGCAGGGGAAGGGAATGAGCAGTTCTTC. Its protein product is CASSAGAGEGNEQFF.

The chain employs TRBV28 and TRBJ2-7; TRBD2 matches at 12 bases. V trimming: 6 bases; J trimming: 6 bases; junction bases outside the gene matches: 3. The CDR3 sequence is 13 residues long. Germline values: CDR1 MDHEN, CDR2 SYDVKM. The CDR3 loop reads CASSPLAGGEQYF. The CDR3 nucleotides read TGTGCCAGCAGCCCACTAGCGGGAGGCGAGCAGTACTTC. The full variable domain, in which reference TRBV28 and TRBJ2-7 provide the parts outside the CDR3, is DVKVTQSSRYLVKRTGEKVFLECVQDMDHENMFWYRQDPGLGLRLIYFSYDVKMKEKGDIPEGYSVSREKKERFSLILESASTNQTSMYLCASSPLAGGEQYFGPGTRLTVT.

V and J are TRBV11-1 and TRBJ2-1; 11 bases fit TRBD2. CDR1 SGHAT and CDR2 FQDESV come from the germline V gene (reference sequence). J was trimmed by 7 bases and V by 5 bases; bases with no gene match: 10. The CDR3 extends over 16 amino acids. The CDR3 reads CASSLLTSGSWNEQFF. The CDR3 DNA reads TGTGCCAGCAGCCTCCTCACTAGCGGGAGTTGGAATGAGCAGTTCTTC.

The rearrangement joins TRBV20-1 to TRBJ2-7, with no clear D. Trimming left V 7 bases short and J 4 bases short, with 11 bases between. Germline-derived CDR1 and CDR2 are DFQATT and SNEGSKA (reference sequence). The CDR3 extends over 11 amino acids. For the CDR3, the DNA is TGCAGTGGTCACCCAGTATACGAGCAGTACTTC. Its protein is CSGHPVYEQYF.

Remarks on this clone: Other DNA sequences from this sample encode an identical CDR3 as well. The J gene is TRBJ1-5, the V gene TRBV28, with TRBD1 matching over 8 bases. Unmatched junction bases numbered 2, after V lost 3 bases and J lost 4 bases. Germline CDR1 reads MDHEN; CDR2 reads SYDVKM. This CDR3 contains 14 residues. The CDR3 DNA sequence: TGTGCCAGCAGTTTTAGACAGGGGAATCAGCCCCAGCATTTT. This translates into CASSFRQGNQPQHF.

The gene calls are TRBV1 and TRBJ2-1; the table's D call, TRBD2, has no DNA check behind it. TRBV1 is a known pseudogene. CDR3 length: 16 amino acids. The CDR3 region has the DNA TGCACCAGCAGCCATCCGGGACTAGCGGGGTACAATGAGCAGTTCTTC. This sequence encodes CTSSHPGLAGYNEQFF.